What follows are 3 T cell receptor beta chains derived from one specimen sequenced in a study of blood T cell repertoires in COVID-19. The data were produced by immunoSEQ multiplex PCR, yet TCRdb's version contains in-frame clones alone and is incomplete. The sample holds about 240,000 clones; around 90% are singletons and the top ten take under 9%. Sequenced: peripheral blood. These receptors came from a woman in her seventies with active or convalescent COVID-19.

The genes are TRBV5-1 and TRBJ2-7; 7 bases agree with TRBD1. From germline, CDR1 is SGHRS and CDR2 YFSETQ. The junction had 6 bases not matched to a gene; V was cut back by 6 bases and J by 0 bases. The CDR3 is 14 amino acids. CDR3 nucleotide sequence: TGCGCCAGCAAAGGGACAGCGGCCTCCTACGAGCAGTACTTC. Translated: CASKGTAASYEQYF.

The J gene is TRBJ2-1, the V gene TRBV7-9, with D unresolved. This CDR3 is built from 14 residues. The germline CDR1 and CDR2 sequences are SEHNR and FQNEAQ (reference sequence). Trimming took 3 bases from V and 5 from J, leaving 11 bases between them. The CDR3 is CASSLAASDNEQFF. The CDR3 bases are TGTGCCAGCAGCTTGGCCGCATCCGACAATGAGCAGTTCTTC.

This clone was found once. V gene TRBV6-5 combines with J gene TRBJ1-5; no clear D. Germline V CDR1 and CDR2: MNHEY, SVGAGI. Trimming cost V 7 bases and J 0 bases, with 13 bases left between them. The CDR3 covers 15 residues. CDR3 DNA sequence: TGTGCCAGCACCTCTATGGTATATAGCAATCAGCCCCAGCATTTT. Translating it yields CASTSMVYSNQPQHF.